The rows below give T cell receptor beta chains drawn from one sample of a study of a mutant IDH1 vaccine in newly diagnosed glioma. These receptors are not linked to any known antigen. Produced via immunoSEQ multiplex PCR; TCRdb's table is partial and in-frame only. The data contain around 42,000 clones, 70% to 90% of them singletons. The input for sequencing was PBMCs, taken from a glioma patient whose treatment included an IDH1 peptide vaccine. These receptors all stem from a man aged 35 to 55 with glioma. CDR3s include the opening cysteine and the closing phenylalanine or tryptophan. A D gene is named only where the DNA matches it firmly. Rows give clone size only sometimes, using once, few, many, or a class for an expanded clone.

v_call,j_call,d_call,clone_size,cdr3_nt,cdr3_aa
TRBV27,TRBJ2-1,TRBD1,.,TGTGCCAGCAGTTTACAGGGGGCCTACAATGAGCAGTTCTTC,CASSLQGAYNEQFF
TRBV19,TRBJ1-5,.,.,TGTGCCAGTAGTAAGAAGTCTCCAATCAATCAGCCCCAGCATTTT,CASSKKSPINQPQHF
TRBV7-2,TRBJ2-6,.,.,TGTGCCAGCAGCTTAGTCGGCGGAGCCTCTGGGGCCAACGTCCTGACTTTC,CASSLVGGASGANVLTF
TRBV6-5,TRBJ1-1,.,.,TGTGCCAGCAGTTGGGGGGACACCAGCGATGTAGAAGCTTTCTTT,CASSWGDTSDVEAFF
TRBV4-3,TRBJ2-2,.,.,TGCGCCAGCAGCCACTTTCTAGAAACCGGGGAGCTGTTTTTT,CASSHFLETGELFF
TRBV28,TRBJ2-7,TRBD2,.,TGTGCCAGCAGTTTCGGCGGGAGGGGCGAGCAGTACTTC,CASSFGGRGEQYF
TRBV11-3,TRBJ1-5,.,.,TGTGCCAGCAGCTTACCAATTGAGGGTTCGAGCAATCAGCCCCAGCATTTT,CASSLPIEGSSNQPQHF
TRBV12-1,TRBJ2-7,.,.,TGTGCCAGCAGCACATCGGGACTAGTAGGGATATGGTATGACGAGCAGTACTTC,CASSTSGLVGIWYDEQYF
TRBV5-4,TRBJ2-7,.,once,TGTGCCAGCAGCTTGGCTGGGGACGAGCAGTACTTC,CASSLAGDEQYF
TRBV7-3,TRBJ2-5,.,.,TGTGCCAGCAGCCCCGGAGGGTCGGAGACCCAGTACTTC,CASSPGGSETQYF
TRBV6-5,TRBJ1-2,TRBD1,.,TGTGCCAGCAGTTTCCCCAGTCGGACAGGCGGCTATGGCTACACCTTC,CASSFPSRTGGYGYTF
TRBV19,TRBJ1-4,.,.,TGTGCCAGTAGTATGACCGGCTCGGACAGTAGTGAAAAACTGTTTTTT,CASSMTGSDSSEKLFF
TRBV5-1,TRBJ2-3,.,.,TGCGCCAGCAGCTTGGTGCTAGCGTTAGGTGGAGATACGCAGTATTTT,CASSLVLALGGDTQYF
TRBV5-4,TRBJ1-1,TRBD1,.,TGTGCCAGCAGGGGACAGCCGAACACTGAAGCTTTCTTT,CASRGQPNTEAFF
TRBV5-1,TRBJ2-7,.,.,TGCGCCAGCAGCTCTACCTACGAGCAGTACTTC,CASSSTYEQYF
TRBV7-9,TRBJ2-7,.,.,TGTGCCATTTCGGCAGGCCGATCCTACGAGCAGTACTTC,CAISAGRSYEQYF
TRBV11-2,TRBJ2-3,TRBD1,.,TGTGCCAGCAGCTTTGGGACAGGGGAAGATACGCAGTATTTT,CASSFGTGEDTQYF
TRBV27,TRBJ2-1,TRBD1,.,TGTGCCAGCAGTTTAGCGGGGACAGGGCATAGACATGAGCAGTTCTTC,CASSLAGTGHRHEQFF
TRBV13,TRBJ2-1,.,.,TGTGCCAGCAGCTTATCGTACAGGGAACGCAATGAGCAGTTCTTC,CASSLSYRERNEQFF
TRBV6-5,TRBJ1-3,.,.,TGTGCCAGCAGTTCAGTTGTCTCTGGAAACACCATATATTTT,CASSSVVSGNTIYF
TRBV2,TRBJ1-2,.,.,TGTGCCAGCATCTTCTCGACAGTCTACGGCTACACCTTC,CASIFSTVYGYTF
TRBV28,TRBJ1-1,TRBD1,once,TGTGCCAGCAGTAGACAGGGGAGTACTGAAGCTTTCTTT,CASSRQGSTEAFF
TRBV6-5,TRBJ2-7,TRBD2,.,TGTGCCAGCAGGGAGGCGGGGGTTGGGGGTGAGCAGTACTTC,CASREAGVGGEQYF
TRBV7-7,TRBJ2-5,.,.,TGTGCCAGCAGCTTAGCTGTGAGCCTCCAAGAGACCCAGTACTTC,CASSLAVSLQETQYF
TRBV5-1,TRBJ2-7,.,.,TGCGCCAGCAGCTTGGATTCAGGGAGTGGCAGCGAGCAGTACTTC,CASSLDSGSGSEQYF
TRBV6-4,TRBJ1-2,TRBD1,.,TGTGCCAGCAGTGACTCGGGGCAGGGGGCCTATGGCTACACCTTC,CASSDSGQGAYGYTF
TRBV7-2,TRBJ2-5,.,.,TGTGCCAGCAGCTTCAGAATACCGACACAAGAGACCCAGTACTTC,CASSFRIPTQETQYF
TRBV18,TRBJ1-1,.,.,TGTGCCAGCTCACCACCGGCCCGGGAGGCAGCTTTCTTT,CASSPPAREAAFF
TRBV6-5,TRBJ1-2,.,.,TGTGCCAGCAGTTACTCTGGTCGGGGGTCTGGCTACACCTTC,CASSYSGRGSGYTF